Listed here are 3 T cell receptor beta chains from one sample, sequenced in a study of regulatory T cells in long-lasting Graves disease. The time point is: newly diagnosed GD, antithyroid drugs for less than 3 months. Following extraction of RNA from PBMCs, that RNA was used to make the TCR library. TCR beta libraries were built with iRepertoire HTBI primers and Arm-PCR of CDR3 regions. Each CDR3 protein gets one entry after TCRdb re-called the multiplex PCR reads with MiXCR. This sample carries about 470,000 distinct CDR3 sequences, about 16% of them seen once, and the ten largest clones take 15% to 20%. These sequences were also reported in another study, on T cells in Graves' hyperthyroidism and ophthalmopathy.

This material consisted of peripheral blood mononuclear cells (PBMCs), taken at new diagnosis, from a patient treated with antithyroid drugs. Receptor source: a woman in her twenties or thirties with Graves disease.

This clonotype was counted once. The chain couples TRBV5-5 to TRBJ2-5; D is perhaps TRBD1 or TRBD2 (5 bases each). CDR1 SGHKS and CDR2 YYEKEE come from the germline V gene (reference sequence). This CDR3 spans 16 amino acids. V lost 4 bases and J lost 1, with 17 bases in between. In nucleotides, the CDR3 is TGTGCCAGCAGCAACGCACTCCGGGACGGCCAAGAGACCCAGTACTTC. It yields the protein CASSNALRDGQETQYF.

Many counts were recorded for this clonotype. The chain links TRBV12-3 or TRBV12-4 to TRBJ2-7, with D maybe TRBD1 (6 bases). V shed 1 base and J shed 6 bases, with 16 bases lying between them. The CDR3 has 15 residues. For the CDR3, the DNA is TGTGCCAGCAGTTTAGTACTGGACAGTCTAGGCGAGCAGTACTTC. Translated: CASSLVLDSLGEQYF.

This clonotype was recorded at least ten times. The chain links TRBV27 to TRBJ2-1; TRBD1 matches 7 bases. Germline CDR1 and CDR2: MNHEY and SMNVEV (reference sequence). V was pared by 5 bases and J by 8 bases, with 12 bases of the junction left unmatched. This CDR3 is built from 15 residues. DNA for the CDR3: TGTGCCAGCAGTCCAACAGGGGTCCTTGGCGATGAGCAGTTCTTC. Translated: CASSPTGVLGDEQFF.